This T cell receptor beta chain was retrieved from a study of CD8 T cells in Susac syndrome. Overall study: About 6 sequenced Susac syndrome patients had clinically active disease, while roughly 8 were in remission.

V lost 6 bases and J lost 4, with 5 bases in between. This CDR3 has 11 amino acids. Random hexamers primed reverse transcription of 0.5 to 1 ug RNA. Multiplex immunoSEQ PCR targeted 54 Vbeta and 13 Jbeta TCR beta segments. TCRdb called the immunoSEQ multiplex PCR reads again in MiXCR, with one record for every CDR3 protein. The table lists 95,000 to 150,000 distinct CDR3 sequences, roughly 94% of them singletons. Sequenced input: CD8+ T cells from PBMCs. This receptor was taken from a human donor with Susac syndrome. The chain employs TRBV12-3 or TRBV12-4 and TRBJ2-3; no definite D call. CDR3: CASSRADTQYF. CDR3 DNA sequence: TGTGCCAGCAGCCGAGCAGATACGCAGTATTTT.